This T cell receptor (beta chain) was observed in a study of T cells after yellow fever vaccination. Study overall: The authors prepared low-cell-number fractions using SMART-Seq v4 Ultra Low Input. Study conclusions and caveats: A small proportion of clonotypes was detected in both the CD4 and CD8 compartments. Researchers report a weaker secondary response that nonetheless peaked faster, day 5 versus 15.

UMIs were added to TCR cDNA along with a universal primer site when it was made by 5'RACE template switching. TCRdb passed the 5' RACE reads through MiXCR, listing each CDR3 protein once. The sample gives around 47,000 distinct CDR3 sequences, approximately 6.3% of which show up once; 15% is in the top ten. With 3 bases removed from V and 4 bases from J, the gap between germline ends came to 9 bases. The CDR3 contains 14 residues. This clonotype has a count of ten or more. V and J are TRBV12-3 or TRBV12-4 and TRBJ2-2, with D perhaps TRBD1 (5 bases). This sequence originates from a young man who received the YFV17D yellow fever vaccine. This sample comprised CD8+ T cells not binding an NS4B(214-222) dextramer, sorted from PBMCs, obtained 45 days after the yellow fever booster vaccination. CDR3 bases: TGTGCCAGCAGTTTTGTGGGGCCCACCGGGGAGCTGTTTTTT. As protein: CASSFVGPTGELFF.